This T cell receptor (beta chain) appears in the sequencing data of a study of blood T cells in healthy people across ages. The V and J ends lost 3 bases and 3 bases respectively, with 15 bases between them. CDR1 DFQATT and CDR2 SNEGSKA come from the germline V gene (reference sequence). This CDR3 is built from 14 residues. For the second PCR, which ran for about 6 to 11 cycles, a sample-barcoded 5' primer and a J-beta primer mix were used. MiXCR, applied by TCRdb to the 5' RACE reads, yields one record per CDR3 protein. The data hold 750,000 to 850,000 distinct CDR3 sequences, with approximately 25% observed a single time. The data also belong to a second study, concerning T cells of mothers and their children. That study adds: Three mothers and their six children, all healthy Caucasians, donated. Compared with unrelated pairs, related mother-child pairs had slightly higher, non-significant overlap.

The J gene is TRBJ2-7, the V gene TRBV20-1; a possible D gene is TRBD2 (6 bases). Sequences were obtained from blood. This sequence was found in a boy between 5 and 17 years old in good health. The CDR3 sequence: CSASTGLSYYEQYF. For the CDR3, the DNA is TGCAGTGCTAGCACGGGACTGTCTTACTACGAGCAGTACTTC.